These 14 T cell receptor beta chains came from one sample sequenced in a study of identical twins. Each CDR3 protein is one row after TCRdb ran MiXCR on the 5' RACE reads. The table lists 1.5 million to 2 million distinct CDR3 sequences, 32% of them singletons. Sequenced: cord blood. The receptors derive from a newborn girl in good health.

This clonotype was seen only a few times. This sequence joins TRBV29-1 and TRBJ1-1, with 8 bases fitting TRBD1. CDR1 is SQVTM, CDR2 ANQGSEA, per germline. The CDR3 runs to 11 residues. The CDR3 bases are TGCCGTGCTCAGGGGGCGATTGAAGCTTTCTTT. Protein product: CRAQGAIEAFF.

This clonotype was seen a few times. The chain links TRBV12-3 or TRBV12-4 to TRBJ1-5; D perhaps matches TRBD1 (6 bases). The CDR3 sequence is 14 residues long. The germline V and J ends were trimmed by 5 bases and 0 bases, with 8 bases remaining between them. The chain's CDR3 is CASSTRGSNQPQHF. For the CDR3, the DNA is TGTGCCAGCAGTACCAGGGGTAGCAATCAGCCCCAGCATTTT.

About this clonotype: This may be a read error: a much more frequent sequence differs by one nucleotide. The genes are TRBV28 and TRBJ2-4; no reliable D call. CDR3 size: 16 residues. Between the trimmed V and J ends, which lost 1 base and 1 base, there was a span of 11 bases. In germline, CDR1 is MDHEN, CDR2 SYDVKM. The CDR3 nucleotides are TGTGCCAGCAGTTTATCCTTTACTAAGGCCAAAAACATTCAGTACTTC. It yields the protein CASSLSFTKAKNIQYF.

The V call is TRBV12-3 or TRBV12-4, the J call TRBJ2-4; TRBD2 might be the D (5 bases). The CDR3 spans 14 residues. Trimming shortened V by 6 bases and J by 5 bases, and 14 bases separated the two germline ends. The CDR3: CASSLGLSQNIQYF. CDR3 nucleotide sequence: TGTGCCAGCAGCCTCGGACTGAGCCAAAACATTCAGTACTTC.

This clonotype was counted only a few times. The chain uses TRBV4-1 and TRBJ1-4, with D tentatively TRBD1 (5 bases). V was trimmed by 3 bases and J by 8 bases, leaving 10 bases between them. The germline V gene encodes CDR1 MGHRA and CDR2 YSYEKL. CDR3 size: 13 residues. The CDR3 sequence: CASSQGGYEKLFF. The CDR3 coding sequence is TGCGCCAGCAGCCAGGGGGGGTACGAAAAACTGTTTTTT.

This clonotype was observed a few times. This CDR3 is CASSTNFAVVREQFF. CDR3 in DNA: TGTGCCAGCAGCACCAACTTCGCCGTTGTCCGTGAGCAGTTCTTC. V is TRBV7-9 and J is TRBJ2-1; D gene ambiguous. Trimming left V 5 bases short and J 9 bases short, with 20 bases between. CDR1 SEHNR and CDR2 FQNEAQ come from the germline V gene (reference sequence). The CDR3 covers 15 residues.

The J gene is TRBJ1-2, the V gene TRBV19; D is unresolved. V lost 3 bases to trimming and J lost 4 bases, with 12 bases between them. The V gene's germline CDR1 is LNHDA and CDR2 SQIVND (reference sequence). The CDR3 extends over 14 amino acids. DNA of the CDR3: TGTGCCAGTAGTATGTCTTCCGCACCCTATGGCTACACCTTC. This translates into CASSMSSAPYGYTF.

A few counts support this clonotype. The V and J genes are TRBV28 and TRBJ2-1, with no clear D. This CDR3 has 16 residues. The germline V gene has CDR1 MDHEN and CDR2 SYDVKM. The V end was cut by 4 bases, the J end by 0 bases, with 13 bases between. CDR3 sequence (DNA): TGTGCCAGCAGTTACCCCGCAGTCCCCTCCTACAATGAGCAGTTCTTC. Residues: CASSYPAVPSYNEQFF.

This clonotype was counted a single time. This may arise from a read error, as a much more abundant clone is one base away. The V call is TRBV14, the J call TRBJ1-1; tentative D call: TRBD1 (6 bases). The CDR3 is made up of 13 amino acids. Trimming pared 4 bases from V and 3 bases from J, leaving 9 bases between. The V gene's germline CDR1 is SGHDN and CDR2 FVKESK. This CDR3 is CASSRQVDTEAFF. DNA for the CDR3: TGTGCCAGCAGCCGACAGGTGGACACTGAAGCTTTCTTT.

The V gene is TRBV9, the J gene TRBJ1-1, with D uncertain. The CDR3 covers 16 residues. The V gene lost 4 bases and the J gene lost 5 bases, with 21 bases spanning the gap. The germline CDR1 and CDR2 sequences are SGDLS and YYNGEE. This chain's CDR3 is CASSPRRTGEGTEAFF. As DNA, the CDR3 is TGTGCCAGCAGCCCCCGCCGGACTGGGGAGGGTACTGAAGCTTTCTTT.

This rearrangement joins TRBV29-1 to TRBJ2-3; D perhaps matches TRBD1 (6 bases). The V gene lost 2 bases and the J gene lost 1 base, with 7 bases spanning the gap. The CDR3 length is 13 residues. Germline CDR1 reads SQVTM; CDR2 reads ANQGSEA. CDR3 region: CSVERTGTDTQYF. DNA of the CDR3: TGCAGCGTTGAACGGACAGGCACAGATACGCAGTATTTT.

This sequence joins TRBV20-1 and TRBJ1-2, with D unclear. Trimming removed 4 bases from V and 6 bases from J, with 15 bases in between. The CDR3 has 13 amino acids. Germline V gene sequence: CDR1 DFQATT, CDR2 SNEGSKA (reference sequence). CDR3 sequence (DNA): TGCAGTGCTATTATTGGGCCCTCTGATGGCTACACCTTC. This translates into CSAIIGPSDGYTF.

The CDR3 reads CASSWGTAPKGQYF. The CDR3 DNA sequence: TGTGCCAGCAGTTGGGGGACAGCTCCAAAGGGGCAGTACTTC. The V and J genes are TRBV27 and TRBJ2-7; 7 positions agree with TRBD1. Trimming took 4 bases from V and 9 from J; bases not matched to a gene: 12. The CDR3 covers 14 residues. CDR1 and CDR2 (germline): MNHEY, SMNVEV (reference sequence).

The genes are TRBV15 and TRBJ2-1; 12 nucleotides line up with TRBD2. The DNA end is a closer match to TRBJ2-7, so the J assignment may be wrong. The germline gives CDR1 LNHNV, CDR2 YYDKDF (reference sequence). This CDR3 region has 16 residues. The CDR3 DNA reads as TGTGCCACCAGCAGGACTAGCGGGAGCTCCTACAATGAGCAGTACTTC. Residues: CATSRTSGSSYNEQYF.